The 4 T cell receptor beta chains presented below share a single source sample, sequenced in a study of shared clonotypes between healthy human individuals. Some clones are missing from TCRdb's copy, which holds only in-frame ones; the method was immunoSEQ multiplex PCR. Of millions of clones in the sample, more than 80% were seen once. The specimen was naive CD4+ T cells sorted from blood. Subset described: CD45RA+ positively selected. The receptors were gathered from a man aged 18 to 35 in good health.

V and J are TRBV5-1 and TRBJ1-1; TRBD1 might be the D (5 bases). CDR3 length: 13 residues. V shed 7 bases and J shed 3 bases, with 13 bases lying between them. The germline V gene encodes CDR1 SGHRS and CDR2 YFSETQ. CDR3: CASFGGEDTEAFF. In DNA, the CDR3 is TGCGCCAGCTTTGGAGGGGAGGACACTGAAGCTTTCTTT.

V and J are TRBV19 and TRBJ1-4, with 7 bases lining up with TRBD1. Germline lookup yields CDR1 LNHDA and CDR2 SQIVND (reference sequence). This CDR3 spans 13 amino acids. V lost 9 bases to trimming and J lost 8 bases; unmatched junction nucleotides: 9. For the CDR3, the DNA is TGTGCCAGCCGGGAGGGGGCCGGGGAAAAACTGTTTTTT. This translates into CASREGAGEKLFF.

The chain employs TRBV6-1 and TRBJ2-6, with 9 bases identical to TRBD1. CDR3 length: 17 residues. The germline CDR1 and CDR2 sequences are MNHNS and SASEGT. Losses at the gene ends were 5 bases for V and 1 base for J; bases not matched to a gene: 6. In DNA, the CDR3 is TGTGCCAGCAGTAAAGGGACAGGGCAGTCTGGGGCCAACGTCCTGACTTTC. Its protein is CASSKGTGQSGANVLTF.

CDR3 region: CASSSSQQGSGYTF. The CDR3 nucleotides read TGCGCCAGCAGCAGTAGTCAACAGGGTTCTGGCTACACCTTC. The chain employs TRBV5-1 and TRBJ1-2; D possibly corresponds to TRBD1 (6 bases). The length of the CDR3 is 14 residues. Trimming took 4 bases from V and 7 from J, leaving 17 bases between them. Germline lookup yields CDR1 SGHRS and CDR2 YFSETQ.